This TCR beta chain originates from a study of blood T cells in healthy people across ages. Study results and limitations: The fall in TCR beta diversity per million T cells was roughly linear with age. Donors of long life had a larger count of naive CD4+ cells and greater diversity than aged donors.

This clonotype was picked up a small number of times. The antigen is undetermined. With a J-beta primer mix and a sample-barcoded 5' primer, a second PCR ran about 7 to 12 cycles. A single record per CDR3 protein comes from TCRdb applying MiXCR to the 5' RACE reads. The table has over 500,000 distinct CDR3 sequences, around 52% seen once. PBMCs numbering at least 6 million were isolated per sample. J was trimmed by 8 bases and V by 1 base; bases with no gene match: 27. This CDR3 contains 21 residues. Germline CDR1 DFQATT, CDR2 SNEGSKA (reference sequence). This sequence was found in an elderly woman in good health. Sample: blood. This chain uses TRBV20-1 with TRBJ2-1, with 9 bases fitting TRBD1. The CDR3 DNA is TGCAGTGCTAGAGCCGGGGGTGAATGGAACTTACAGGGGGCAACTGGGGATGAGCAGTTCTTC. It specifies CSARAGGEWNLQGATGDEQFF.